This TCR beta chain derives from a study of CD8+CD57+ T cells in acquired aplastic anemia. Study-wide background: The mean DNA yield obtained from sorted CD4+ and CD8+ cells came to approximately 3.2 ug. In CD4+ cells, healthy donors produced an average of approximately 10 million reads.

The template for TCR beta VDJ and CDR3 sequence profiling was genomic DNA. TCRdb reprocessed the reads with MiXCR, giving one entry per CDR3 protein. This table has roughly 130,000 distinct CDR3 sequences, around 46% appearing once. General study findings and limits: Patients and controls turned out to have twenty-nine CD8+ CDR3 sequences in common.

Notes on this clonotype: Its specificity is not known.

The V gene's germline CDR1 is KGHDR and CDR2 SFDVKD. The CDR3 contains 14 residues. The V gene lost 11 bases and the J gene lost 3 bases, with 19 bases spanning the gap. This TCR was recovered from a human donor in good health, serving as a control. The chain recombines TRBV24-1 with TRBJ2-7; D might be TRBD2 (7 bases). Sequenced sample: sorted CD4+, CD8+, or CD8+CD57+ T cells (not recorded which) from PBMCs. CDR3 DNA: TGTGCCAGCGCGCGAGGGGGGGCCGGCTACGAGCAGTACTTC. Its translation: CASARGGAGYEQYF.